The 17 T cell receptor beta chains presented below share a single source sample, sequenced in a study of T cells in women clearing cervical HPV infection. Sequencing was performed with immunoSEQ multiplex PCR; in TCRdb, only in-frame clones are kept and a portion is missing. In total, the table holds fewer than 50,000 clones. Sequenced input: blood buffy coat. Receptors originate from a woman aged 18-70 years with a cervical HPV16 infection that either progressed to CIN3+ or cleared (not recorded which).

In regard to this clone: The missing CDR3 end, 3 residues past where the read stops, is filled in from the germline J gene. The chain is built from TRBV6-2 or TRBV6-3 and TRBJ1-3; D not resolved. Germline loops: CDR1 MNHEY, CDR2 SVGEGT. CDR3 length: 12 amino acids. V shed 7 bases and J shed 4 bases, with 8 bases lying between them. The CDR3 DNA, read in part, is TGTGCCAGCACGCCCCAGGGAAACACC. Translated: CASTPQGNT. The whole CDR3 protein reads CASTPQGNTIYF.

Here the CDR3 reads CASSLDGVTGDEQFF. The CDR3 bases that were read are TGTGCCAGCAGCTTAGATGGCGTGACAGGGGATGAG. The V and J genes are TRBV11-3 and TRBJ2-1, with TRBD1 matching 8 bases. The read ends 3 residues before the CDR3 terminus; that terminus is restored from the germline J gene. The trim removed 0 bases at V and 8 bases at J, leaving 6 bases unmatched. Germline CDR1 reads SGHNT; CDR2 reads YENEEA. CDR3 size: 15 residues.

A word on this clone: Read sequence stops 3 residues before the CDR3 end, and the germline J gene provides the missing end. The V and J genes are TRBV20-1 and TRBJ2-7; D may be TRBD2 (7 bases). From germline, CDR1 is DFQATT and CDR2 SNEGSKA (reference sequence). The CDR3 runs to 15 residues. The V gene lost 4 bases and the J gene lost 5 bases, with 21 bases spanning the gap. The part of the CDR3 DNA that was read is TGCAGTGCTACAGGCCTCGGGGGGCGCTTCAACGAG. As protein: CSATGLGGRFNE. The CDR3 in its entirety is CSATGLGGRFNEQYF.

A remark on this clone: The read gets to within 3 residues of the CDR3 end, and the germline J gene fills in the rest. The chain links TRBV19 to TRBJ2-3; 8 bases map to TRBD2. The length of the CDR3 is 15 residues. CDR1 and CDR2 (germline): LNHDA, SQIVND (reference sequence). J lost 1 base, V lost 5 bases, and 5 bases had no gene match. CDR3 protein: CASSAGTSGTDTQYF. The sequenced CDR3 bases are TGTGCCAGTAGTGCAGGGACTAGTGGCACAGATACG. Variable domain in full (rest from reference TRBV19 and TRBJ2-3): DGGITQSPKYLFRKEGQNVTLSCEQNLNHDAMYWYRQDPGQGLRLIYYSQIVNDFQKGDIAEGYSVSREKKESFPLTVTSAQKNPTAFYLCASSAGTSGTDTQYFGPGTRLTVL.

Comments on this clone: The CDR3 end lies 3 residues beyond the end of the read and is filled in from the germline J gene. The chain recombines TRBV10-3 with TRBJ1-1; D unresolved. V lost 6 bases and J 2 bases, leaving 16 bases between the germline ends. Looked up from germline, CDR1 is ENHRY and CDR2 is SYGVKD. The CDR3 runs 15 residues. CDR3 bases read: TGTGCCATCAGAGACCGGATCACAGCTAACACTGAA. Encoded protein: CAIRDRITANTE. The whole CDR3 protein is CAIRDRITANTEAFF.

A remark on this clone: The CDR3 goes on 3 residues after the read ends, and that part is filled in from the germline J gene. The chain has TRBV5-4 and TRBJ2-3, with 10 bases identical to TRBD1. Looked up from germline, CDR1 is SGHNT and CDR2 is YYREEE (reference sequence). V lost 4 bases, J lost 4 bases, and 3 bases stayed unmatched. The length of the CDR3 is 14 residues. The sequenced part of the CDR3 DNA is TGTGCCAGCAGCCCCGGGACAGGGGCAGATACG. This codes for CASSPGTGADT. From start to end, the CDR3 is CASSPGTGADTQYF.

In regard to this clone: The read gets to within 3 residues of the CDR3 end, and the germline J gene fills in the rest. Other DNA sequences in this specimen translate into the identical CDR3. The rearrangement joins TRBV6-2 or TRBV6-3 to TRBJ1-2, with 9 bases lining up with TRBD1. CDR1 is MNHEY, CDR2 SVGEGT, per germline. Trimming removed 7 bases from V and 6 bases from J; junction bases left unmatched: 6. CDR3 size: 13 residues. The CDR3 sequence: CASTDRQGDGYTF. The CDR3 bases that were read are TGTGCCAGCACCGATCGACAGGGGGATGGC.

Details on this clone: The read halts 3 residues ahead of the CDR3 end, with the missing end drawn from the germline J gene. This chain uses TRBV11-2 with TRBJ1-3; D remains unclear. The V gene lost 4 bases and the J gene lost 0 bases, with 7 bases spanning the gap. This CDR3 comprises 14 residues. Germline loops: CDR1 SGHAT, CDR2 FQNNGV. CDR3 amino acids: CASSSLRSGNTIYF. Partial CDR3 DNA: TGTGCCAGCAGCTCCCTCCGCTCTGGAAACACC.

Points on this clone: The read is 3 residues too short to cover the CDR3 end, so that end is filled in from the germline J gene. The rearrangement links TRBV7-2 to TRBJ2-3; D remains unclear. The CDR3 covers 14 residues. Trimming took 2 bases from V and 2 from J, leaving 8 bases between them. Germline values: CDR1 SGHTA, CDR2 FQGNSA. CDR3 DNA, as far as it was read: TGTGCCAGCAGCTTACGTCAGATCACAGATACG. Its translation: CASSLRQITDT. The full-length CDR3 reads as CASSLRQITDTQYF.

On this clone itself: The missing CDR3 end, 3 residues past where the read stops, is filled in from the germline J gene. J is TRBJ1-2 and V is TRBV30, with a weak D call TRBD1 (5 bases). This CDR3 spans 12 amino acids. Germline V gives CDR1 GTSNPN, CDR2 SVGIG (reference sequence). The CDR3 sequence is CAWDWGLVGYTF. The sequenced part of the CDR3 DNA is TGTGCCTGGGACTGGGGACTTGTGGGC.

CDR3 in amino acids: CASSSASEGSPLFF. The covered CDR3 bases are TGTGCCAGCAGCTCCGCTTCCGAGGGTTCACCA. The chain carries TRBV7-6 and TRBJ1-4; D is uncertain. Coverage ceases 3 residues before the CDR3 finishes, and the germline J gene fills in the end. This CDR3 spans 14 amino acids. CDR1 and CDR2 (germline): SGHVS, FNYEAQ.

Details on this clone: The sequenced fragment ends 3 residues before the CDR3 boundary, so the rest is inferred from the germline J gene. The rearrangement joins TRBV7-2 to TRBJ1-2; 9 bases are a match to TRBD1. This CDR3 comprises 15 residues. Germline CDR1 is SGHTA and CDR2 is FQGNSA. Trimming at V came to 5 bases and at J to 4 bases, leaving 8 bases not matched to a gene. This chain's CDR3 is CASSIGTGTSYGYTF. Incomplete CDR3 DNA: TGTGCCAGCAGCATCGGGACAGGGACCTCCTATGGC.

To note about this clone: The DNA ends 3 residues before the CDR3 does, and the rest of the CDR3 is filled in from the germline J gene. The V gene is TRBV7-9, the J gene TRBJ2-2; TRBD1 matches at 9 bases. CDR3 length: 14 residues. Germline CDR1 and CDR2: SEHNR and FQNEAQ (reference sequence). V was clipped by 6 bases and J by 5 bases; unmatched bases: 4. Partial CDR3 DNA: TGTGCCAGCAGGAGGACAGGGGAGACCGGGGAG. As protein: CASRRTGETGE. The entire CDR3 protein is CASRRTGETGELFF.

Comments on this clone: Sequencing ends 3 residues short of the CDR3 end; the germline J gene provides the rest. The chain combines TRBV30 with TRBJ2-2; tentatively, D is TRBD1 (5 bases). V lost 0 bases, J lost 3 bases, and 8 bases lay in between. In germline, CDR1 is GTSNPN, CDR2 SVGIG (reference sequence). This CDR3 comprises 14 residues. CDR3 bases read: TGTGCCTGGAGTGTGCGACAGTACACCGGGGAG. Translating gives CAWSVRQYTGE. The entire CDR3 sequence reads CAWSVRQYTGELFF.

Comments on this clone: The read terminates 3 residues ahead of where the CDR3 ends, so the germline J gene completes it. V and J are TRBV19 and TRBJ1-5; D is uncertain. There are 15 residues in the CDR3. V was cut by 5 bases and J by 1 base, with 12 bases left in between. Germline values: CDR1 LNHDA, CDR2 SQIVND (reference sequence). CDR3: CASSVGQVSNQPQHF. CDR3 bases read: TGTGCCAGTAGTGTAGGGCAGGTAAGCAATCAGCCC. Supplemented by reference TRBV19 and TRBJ1-5, the full variable domain reads DGGITQSPKYLFRKEGQNVTLSCEQNLNHDAMYWYRQDPGQGLRLIYYSQIVNDFQKGDIAEGYSVSREKKESFPLTVTSAQKNPTAFYLCASSVGQVSNQPQHFGDGTRLSIL.

On this clone itself: The read terminates 3 residues ahead of where the CDR3 ends, so the germline J gene completes it. V is TRBV11-1 and J is TRBJ1-2, with D possibly being TRBD1 (5 bases). The CDR3 is made up of 15 amino acids. The V gene's germline CDR1 is SGHAT and CDR2 FQDESV (reference sequence). The CDR3 bases that were read are TGTGCCAGCAGCTTAGCCCCCGACAAGGGGAAAGGC. Protein product: CASSLAPDKGKG. The entire CDR3 protein is CASSLAPDKGKGYTF.

Note on this clone: Read coverage stops 3 residues before the CDR3 terminus; the germline J gene supplies the remainder. V and J are TRBV7-2 and TRBJ2-7; 9 bases fit TRBD1. CDR1 is SGHTA and CDR2 is FQGNSA in the germline V gene. V lost 2 bases, J lost 2 bases, and 4 bases stayed unmatched. There are 15 residues in the CDR3. The CDR3 bases that were read are TGTGCCAGCAGCTTACCCGGGACAGGGCCCTACGAG. Its protein is CASSLPGTGPYE. The whole CDR3 is CASSLPGTGPYEQYF.